Each of the 20 T cell receptor beta chains below was sequenced from the same sample in a study of regulatory and conventional T cells in RAG deficiency. The sorted conventional CD4+ T cells were CD25-low and CD127-high, with genomic DNA sequenced. TCRdb's copy holds only in-frame clones and misses some; the assay was immunoSEQ multiplex PCR. Here the sample spans 20,000 or so clones, about 92% being singletons. These data were also reused for a study on regulatory T cells. From that second work: Amplification used 52 TRBV primers and 13 TRBJ primers.

Sample: CD4+ T cells sorted from blood. All receptors derive from a human donor in good health.

This chain links TRBV6-6 with TRBJ2-7, with 8 bases that match TRBD2. V gave up 0 bases and J gave up 2 bases; unmatched junction bases: 3. The CDR3 is 15 residues long. The V gene's germline CDR1 is MNHNY and CDR2 SVGAGI (reference sequence). In DNA, the CDR3 is TGTGCCAGCAGTTACTCCTCTAGCGGGCCCTACGAGCAGTACTTC. Protein product: CASSYSSSGPYEQYF.

This clone was counted a single time. The rearrangement links TRBV10-3 to TRBJ2-6; the D is unclear. V was pared by 2 bases and J by 2 bases, with 7 bases between. Germline values: CDR1 ENHRY, CDR2 SYGVKD. The CDR3 has 15 amino acids. The CDR3 nucleotides are TGTGCCATCAGTGAGGAGGCGGCTGGGGCCAACGTCCTGACTTTC. It specifies CAISEEAAGANVLTF.

Comment on this clone: Other DNA sequences from this sample encode an identical CDR3 as well. The rearrangement joins TRBV7-3 to TRBJ2-1, with 7 positions matching TRBD2. With V trimmed by 1 base and J by 1 base, 4 bases remained unmatched. The germline V gene has CDR1 SGHTA and CDR2 FQGTGA. The CDR3 extends over 16 amino acids. The CDR3 reads CASSLNPGGSYNEQFF. CDR3 coding DNA: TGTGCCAGCAGCTTAAATCCGGGGGGATCCTACAATGAGCAGTTCTTC.

The genes are TRBV2 and TRBJ2-1; D is perhaps TRBD1 (6 bases). Trimming cost V 3 bases and J 2 bases, with 17 bases left between them. CDR3 size: 17 residues. Germline V gives CDR1 SNHLY, CDR2 FYNNEI. The CDR3 nucleotides are TGTGCCAGCAGTGATTCTCCGGACAGCCCGACCTACAATGAGCAGTTCTTC. Residues: CASSDSPDSPTYNEQFF.

The gene calls are TRBV19 and TRBJ1-5; D is ambiguous. Germline lookup yields CDR1 LNHDA and CDR2 SQIVND (reference sequence). V lost 4 bases to trimming and J lost 4 bases, with 8 bases between them. The CDR3 length is 13 residues. Here the CDR3 reads CASSTAINQPQHF. CDR3 coding DNA: TGTGCCAGTAGTACGGCAATTAATCAGCCCCAGCATTTT.

The J gene is TRBJ2-3, the V gene TRBV6-1; 7 bases map to TRBD1. The CDR3 length is 14 residues. V gave up 1 base and J gave up 4 bases; unmatched junction bases: 2. Germline CDR1 is MNHNS and CDR2 is SASEGT. CDR3 nucleotides: TGTGCCAGCAGTGAAGTTACAGGGGCAGATACGCAGTATTTT. It codes for CASSEVTGADTQYF.

The chain carries TRBV19 and TRBJ1-1; D is possibly TRBD1 (5 bases). The CDR3 length is 11 residues. Germline V gene sequence: CDR1 LNHDA, CDR2 SQIVND (reference sequence). V shed 9 bases and J shed 5 bases, with 10 bases lying between them. The CDR3 sequence: CASGASTEAFF. The DNA for the CDR3 is TGTGCCAGCGGGGCTAGTACTGAAGCTTTCTTT.

This chain connects TRBV6-6 to TRBJ1-6; weak D call: TRBD1 (5 bases). This CDR3 is 15 amino acids long. The V end lost 3 bases, the J end lost 6 bases, and 12 bases lay between the germline ends. Germline lookup yields CDR1 MNHNY and CDR2 SVGAGI (reference sequence). CDR3 DNA sequence: TGTGCCAGCAGTTATGAGGGGATAGGTAATTCACCCCTCCACTTT. Translation gives CASSYEGIGNSPLHF.

The V gene is TRBV9, the J gene TRBJ1-3; a possible D gene is TRBD1 (5 bases). With 4 bases removed from V and 4 bases from J, the gap between germline ends came to 18 bases. This CDR3 is 16 amino acids long. Looked up from germline, CDR1 is SGDLS and CDR2 is YYNGEE. CDR3 residues: CASSTTARDAGNTIYF. DNA for the CDR3: TGTGCCAGCAGCACAACAGCCCGGGACGCGGGAAACACCATATATTTT.

The gene calls are TRBV7-2 and TRBJ1-1, with D hard to call. V was cut by 0 bases and J by 0 bases, with 5 bases left in between. CDR1 and CDR2 (germline): SGHTA, FQGNSA. The CDR3 contains 14 residues. CDR3 in DNA: TGTGCCAGCAGCTTAGCGGGGTTGAACACTGAAGCTTTCTTT. Translated: CASSLAGLNTEAFF.

This clone has just one count. The junction departs from the called germline gene at one end, perhaps through a read error. The chain carries TRBV2 and TRBJ1-4; D uncertain. Germline loops: CDR1 SNHLY, CDR2 FYNNEI. The CDR3 runs 14 residues. Here the CDR3 DNA reads TGTGCCAGCGGCGGGCCCACGAGGGATGACAAACTGTTTTTT. Its protein is CASGGPTRDDKLFF.

The chain employs TRBV5-4 and TRBJ2-3; 11 positions agree with TRBD2. Germline V gene data show CDR1 as SGHNT and CDR2 as YYREEE (reference sequence). After removal of 3 bases from V and 3 bases from J, the junction contained 15 bases not matched to a gene. This CDR3 spans 19 amino acids. Here the CDR3 reads CASSSGLAGRRSGTDTQYF. In nucleotides, the CDR3 is TGTGCCAGCAGCTCCGGACTAGCGGGCCGGCGGAGTGGAACAGATACGCAGTATTTT.

V is TRBV19 and J is TRBJ2-7; a weak D match, TRBD1 (6 bases). Germline V gene data show CDR1 as LNHDA and CDR2 as SQIVND (reference sequence). The CDR3 is 14 residues long. V lost 3 bases to trimming and J lost 0 bases, with 9 bases between them. This CDR3 is CASSMGHVSYEQYF. The CDR3 nucleotides read TGTGCCAGTAGTATGGGACACGTCTCCTACGAGCAGTACTTC.

V is TRBV27 and J is TRBJ2-3; 12 positions agree with TRBD2. V trimming: 1 base; J trimming: 1 base; junction bases outside the gene matches: 6. CDR1 and CDR2 from the germline V gene are MNHEY and SMNVEV (reference sequence). CDR3 length: 18 residues. DNA of the CDR3: TGTGCCAGCAGTTTATGGGCTAGCGGGGGGGCTGGCACAGATACGCAGTATTTT. It specifies CASSLWASGGAGTDTQYF.

This clone was recorded once. This chain connects TRBV6-6 to TRBJ2-1; D gene ambiguous. In germline, CDR1 is MNHNY, CDR2 SVGAGI (reference sequence). V lost 0 bases and J lost 4, with 7 bases in between. This CDR3 spans 14 amino acids. The CDR3 nucleotides read TGTGCCAGCAGTTACTCCAAGGTATACAATGAGCAGTTCTTC. Amino acid sequence: CASSYSKVYNEQFF.

This clone was picked up one time. J is TRBJ2-5 and V is TRBV30; 8 bases are shared with TRBD1. The length of the CDR3 is 12 residues. CDR1 and CDR2 (germline): GTSNPN, SVGIG (reference sequence). V lost 4 bases, J lost 5 bases, and 3 bases stayed unmatched. CDR3 region: CAWNTGGETQYF. The CDR3 DNA follows: TGTGCCTGGAATACAGGGGGGGAGACCCAGTACTTC.

The chain recombines TRBV5-4 with TRBJ2-3; D is tentatively TRBD1 or TRBD2 (5 bases each). Trimming left V 5 bases short and J 0 bases short, with 13 bases between. The CDR3 consists of 15 residues. Germline V gene sequence: CDR1 SGHNT, CDR2 YYREEE (reference sequence). The CDR3 DNA is TGTGCCAGCAGTGTGGGACGGGGAAGCACAGATACGCAGTATTTT. Amino acid sequence: CASSVGRGSTDTQYF.

The rearrangement uses TRBV7-9 and TRBJ2-7; 7 bases are a match to TRBD1. Germline V gene lookup returns CDR1 SEHNR and CDR2 FQNEAQ (reference sequence). The CDR3 runs 12 residues. The junction had 4 bases not matched to a gene; V was cut back by 5 bases and J by 6 bases. Here the CDR3 reads CASSRQGFEQYF. DNA of the CDR3: TGTGCCAGCAGCCGACAGGGATTCGAGCAGTACTTC. Using reference TRBV7-9 and TRBJ2-7 for the parts outside the CDR3, the full variable domain is DTGVSQNPRHKITKRGQNVTFRCDPISEHNRLYWYRQTLGQGPEFLTYFQNEAQLEKSRLLSDRFSAERPKGSFSTLEIQRTEQGDSAMYLCASSRQGFEQYFGPGTRLTVT.

The V and J genes are TRBV2 and TRBJ2-1; tentatively, D is TRBD2 (6 bases). This CDR3 is 15 amino acids long. Germline CDR1 reads SNHLY; CDR2 reads FYNNEI. V dropped 0 bases and J dropped 7 bases, with 13 bases sitting between them. The CDR3 nucleotides are TGTGCCAGCAGTGAAGCTAGCGGAGGGACTAATGAGCAGTTCTTC. Translation gives CASSEASGGTNEQFF.

The chain has TRBV6-5 and TRBJ2-7; a possible D gene is TRBD1 (6 bases). CDR1 MNHEY and CDR2 SVGAGI come from the germline V gene. V was shortened by 6 bases and J by 2 bases, with 14 bases between the two germline ends. The CDR3 is 14 residues long. The DNA of the CDR3 is TGTGCCAGCAGCTACGCGGACAGTACCTACGAGCAGTACTTC. Translating it yields CASSYADSTYEQYF.